Listed here are 4 T cell receptor beta chains from one sample, sequenced in a study of T cells in localized non-small cell lung cancer (dated by TCRdb to 2018 to 2020). The method behind the library was the immunoSEQ multiplex PCR assay. TCRdb stores this immuneACCESS table with in-frame sequences only. Part of the clones is absent; in the studies checked, under half of the shortfall reflects unresolved V genes, and no reason is known for the rest. This sample lists 12,000 to 15,000 clones; about 80% were detected once. The ten largest clones take up roughly 3.7% of the sample. This material consisted of peripheral blood, taken before any cancer treatment. These receptor sequences come from a female donor of 60 years or more with stage I squamous cell lung carcinoma.

This chain connects TRBV4-1 to TRBJ2-2; D is uncertain. This CDR3 comprises 12 residues. V was trimmed by 8 bases and J by 8 bases, leaving 12 bases between them. CDR1 is MGHRA, CDR2 YSYEKL, per germline. The CDR3 coding sequence is TGCGCCAGCCCGGGCCCGACTGGGGAGCTGTTTTTT. Translating gives CASPGPTGELFF.

This chain connects TRBV12-5 to TRBJ1-6; D gene unclear. Per the germline V gene, CDR1 is LGHNT and CDR2 is FRNRAP. The CDR3 runs to 15 residues. Trimming left V 3 bases short and J 0 bases short, with 6 bases between. CDR3 in amino acids: CASGFWSSYNSPLHF. In DNA form, the CDR3 reads TGTGCTAGTGGTTTTTGGAGCTCCTATAATTCACCCCTCCACTTT. The entire variable domain, with the rest obtained from reference TRBV12-5 and TRBJ1-6, is as follows: DARVTQTPRHKVTEMGQEVTMRCQPILGHNTVFWYRQTMMQGLELLAYFRNRAPLDDSGMPKDRFSAEMPDATLATLKIQPSEPRDSAVYFCASGFWSSYNSPLHFGNGTRLTVT.

V is TRBV19 and J is TRBJ2-3; possible D gene TRBD2, 6 bases. The V and J ends lost 6 bases and 4 bases respectively, with 17 bases between them. The V gene's germline CDR1 is LNHDA and CDR2 SQIVND (reference sequence). CDR3 length: 15 residues. CDR3 sequence: CASSRRGDSADTQYF. The CDR3 bases are TGTGCCAGTAGCCGTCGCGGGGACTCGGCAGATACGCAGTATTTT.

This chain joins TRBV4-3 and TRBJ2-2; D is uncertain. Germline CDR1 is LGHNA and CDR2 is YSLEER. The CDR3 spans 15 residues. V was clipped by 4 bases and J by 4 bases, with 13 bases between them. The CDR3 region has the DNA TGCGCCAGCAGCCCAAGGACGGAGAGCACCGGGGAGCTGTTTTTT. Encoded protein: CASSPRTESTGELFF.